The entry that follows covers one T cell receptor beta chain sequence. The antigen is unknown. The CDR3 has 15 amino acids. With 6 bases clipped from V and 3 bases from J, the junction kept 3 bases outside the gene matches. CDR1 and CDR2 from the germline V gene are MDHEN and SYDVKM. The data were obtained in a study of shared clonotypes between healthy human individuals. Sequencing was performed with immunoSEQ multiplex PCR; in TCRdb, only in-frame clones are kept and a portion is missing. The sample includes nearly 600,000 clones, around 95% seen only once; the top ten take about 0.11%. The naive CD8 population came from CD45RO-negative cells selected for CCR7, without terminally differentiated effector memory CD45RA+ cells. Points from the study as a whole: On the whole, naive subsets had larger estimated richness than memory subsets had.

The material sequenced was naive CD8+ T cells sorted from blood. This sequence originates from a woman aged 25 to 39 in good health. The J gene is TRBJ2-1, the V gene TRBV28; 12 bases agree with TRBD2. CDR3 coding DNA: TGTGCCAGCAGGTGGACTAGCGGGGTCTACAATGAGCAGTTCTTC. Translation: CASRWTSGVYNEQFF.